This TCR beta chain came from a study of identical twins. TCRdb re-derived calls from the 5' RACE reads in MiXCR, one entry per CDR3 protein. Here the sample spans hundreds of thousands of distinct CDR3 sequences, approximately 21% being singletons. This clonotype was counted a few times. The data were also submitted as part of a second study, on T cells expressing NK-cell markers.

Sequencing was performed on PBMCs. The clonotype was recovered from a woman under 30 in good health.

CDR3 in amino acids: CASRPVGTGVEQYF. In DNA form, the CDR3 reads TGCGCCAGCAGGCCGGTGGGGACAGGGGTCGAGCAGTACTTC. The rearrangement joins TRBV5-1 to TRBJ2-7, with 10 positions matching TRBD1. This CDR3 comprises 14 residues. Trimming at V came to 5 bases and at J to 6 bases, leaving 8 bases not matched to a gene. Germline V CDR1 and CDR2: SGHRS, YFSETQ.